This T cell receptor (beta chain) was sequenced in a study of OX40 agonist ivuxolimab in advanced cancers. Exclusion of a patient followed from autoimmune disease history or systemic immunosuppression. Sequenced by immunoSEQ multiplex PCR; TCRdb stores in-frame clones only, minus some. The profile shows tens of thousands of clones, 75% to 85% of them singletons. In the case of this clone: The antigen is not known.

Study observations and caveats: Relative to CD4+ cells, CD8+ T cells on average had more expanded clones.

This CDR3 has 17 amino acids. Germline V gives CDR1 MGHRA, CDR2 YSYEKL. Deletions cut 4 bases from V and 0 bases from J, with 16 bases between. The receptor was derived from an adult with an advanced solid tumor such as melanoma, head and neck, liver or kidney cancer. The V and J genes are TRBV4-1 and TRBJ1-3; D gene ambiguous. This material consisted of CD4+ or CD8+ T cells sorted from blood, taken in a trial of the OX40 agonist ivuxolimab. In nucleotides, the CDR3 is TGCGCCAGCAGCCCCCGATACGGACCGATCTCTGGAAACACCATATATTTT. As protein: CASSPRYGPISGNTIYF.